This paragraph reports one T cell receptor (beta chain). Its antigen is not identified. Some clones are missing from TCRdb's copy, which holds only in-frame ones; the method was immunoSEQ multiplex PCR. Among over 25,000 clones listed, over 65% were seen once. These data are taken from a study of STAT3 mutations in large granular lymphocyte leukemia. Study results and caveats: Clonal expansion was inferred from other time points because no sample existed at each clone's first appearance. At least one immunodominant TCR beta clonotype appeared in every T-cell large granular lymphocyte leukemia patient. Some patients had persisting codominant clonotypes that could mask small clones.

V lost 5 bases to trimming and J lost 9 bases; unmatched junction nucleotides: 8. CDR3 length: 14 residues. Per the germline V gene, CDR1 is MNHEY and CDR2 is SVGAGI. The chain recombines TRBV6-5 with TRBJ1-1; TRBD1 matches 11 bases. The specimen was peripheral blood mononuclear cells. The TCR comes from a woman between 50 and 59 years old with T-cell large granular lymphocyte leukemia. Some clones in this sample may be carry-over from other donors' samples. Written as DNA, the CDR3 is TGTGCCAGCAGTCACCGGGACAGGGGGATGAAAGCTTTCTTT. Its translation: CASSHRDRGMKAFF.